The 28 T cell receptor beta chains below were found in one sample sequenced in a study of cytomegalovirus exposure and HLA in healthy donors. The PCR ran on 60 Vbeta and 13 Jbeta primers. TCRdb keeps only in-frame clones here, not all; method: immunoSEQ multiplex PCR. This table has under 200,000 clones, 75% to 85% appearing once. Source material: PBMCs. The receptors shown here come from a girl aged 2-9 years in good health and CMV-seropositive.

The J gene is TRBJ1-1, the V gene TRBV4-1; TRBD1 might be the D (6 bases). The ends were cut back, 4 bases at V and 4 bases at J, with 13 bases in the middle. This CDR3 comprises 14 residues. The germline gives CDR1 MGHRA, CDR2 YSYEKL. CDR3 loop: CASSRLRGSTEAFF. CDR3 sequence (DNA): TGCGCCAGCAGCCGCCTCAGGGGTTCCACTGAAGCTTTCTTT.

This clone was detected only once. The chain combines TRBV28 with TRBJ1-5; 9 nucleotides line up with TRBD1. Trimming at V came to 6 bases and at J to 9 bases, leaving 12 bases not matched to a gene. The CDR3 covers 15 residues. Germline V CDR1 and CDR2: MDHEN, SYDVKM. In nucleotides, the CDR3 is TGTGCCAGCAGCTTAATCAACAGGGGGCAGCCGCCCCAGCATTTT. Its protein product is CASSLINRGQPPQHF.

The J gene is TRBJ1-2, the V gene TRBV6-1; 10 bases are a match to TRBD1. The CDR3 sequence is 16 residues long. The junction had 11 bases not matched to a gene; V was cut back by 2 bases and J by 8 bases. Germline V lookup: CDR1 MNHNS, CDR2 SASEGT. The CDR3 loop is CASSESILGQGRGYTF. CDR3 nucleotide sequence: TGTGCCAGCAGTGAATCCATTTTGGGACAGGGGCGGGGCTACACCTTC.

The chain recombines TRBV29-1 with TRBJ2-5; a weak D match, TRBD2 (6 bases). Per the germline V gene, CDR1 is SQVTM and CDR2 is ANQGSEA. The CDR3 spans 12 residues. V was shortened by 6 bases and J by 4 bases, with 12 bases between the two germline ends. The CDR3 DNA sequence: TGCAGCGTGAGGGACTCCGGAGAGACCCAGTACTTC. This gives the protein CSVRDSGETQYF.

This clone is judged medium-sized (0.01 to 0.1%). CDR3 region: CASSEVAGSYNEQFF. The CDR3 nucleotides read TGTGCCAGCAGTGAAGTAGCGGGTTCCTACAATGAGCAGTTCTTC. The genes are TRBV6-1 and TRBJ2-1; 7 bases agree with TRBD2. V dropped 1 base and J dropped 1; count of bases not matched to a gene: 1. CDR3 size: 15 residues. Per germline, CDR1 MNHNS and CDR2 SASEGT.

The rearrangement uses TRBV7-9 and TRBJ2-6, with 7 positions matching TRBD1. The CDR3 contains 16 residues. The germline gives CDR1 SEHNR, CDR2 FQNEAQ (reference sequence). The junction had 9 bases not matched to a gene; V was cut back by 10 bases and J by 0 bases. CDR3 sequence: CATWTGSNSGANVLTF. CDR3 nucleotide sequence: TGTGCCACATGGACAGGAAGCAACTCTGGGGCCAACGTCCTGACTTTC.

The chain recombines TRBV2 with TRBJ2-1; 8 bases map to TRBD2. This CDR3 is 14 amino acids long. CDR1 and CDR2 from the germline V gene are SNHLY and FYNNEI. Trimming cost V 5 bases and J 12 bases; bases outside gene matches: 12. CDR3 bases: TGTGCCAGCAGTTGGGGGAGGAGCGGGAGTGTGCAGTTCTTC. It codes for CASSWGRSGSVQFF.

This chain joins TRBV4-2 and TRBJ1-5; 7 nucleotides agree with TRBD1. V dropped 3 bases and J dropped 2; count of bases not matched to a gene: 7. This CDR3 spans 16 amino acids. CDR1 is LGHNA and CDR2 is YNFKEQ in the germline V gene. Here the CDR3 DNA reads TGTGCCAGCAGCCACTTACAGGGGTCTGGCAATCAGCCCCAGCATTTT. This codes for CASSHLQGSGNQPQHF.

The V gene is TRBV27, the J gene TRBJ2-7; 11 nucleotides agree with TRBD2. Germline CDR1 and CDR2: MNHEY and SMNVEV (reference sequence). The CDR3 is 17 amino acids. Losses at the gene ends were 2 bases for V and 0 bases for J; bases not matched to a gene: 6. Written as DNA, the CDR3 is TGTGCCAGCAGTTTAATTGGGCTAGCGGGAGGCTCCTACGAGCAGTACTTC. This encodes CASSLIGLAGGSYEQYF.

Notes on this clone: The conserved phenylalanine or tryptophan is not found at the CDR3 terminus, so this likely reflects a read error. This sequence joins TRBV11-2 and TRBJ1-1; the match to TRBD1 covers 8 bases. Trimming took 8 bases from V and 6 from J; bases not matched to a gene: 11. Germline V gene data show CDR1 as SGHAT and CDR2 as FQNNGV. CDR3 size: 14 residues. The CDR3 coding sequence is TGTGCCAGCCGCGGAACGACAGGGGAGTCTGAAGCTTTCCTT. It specifies CASRGTTGESEAFL.

The chain carries TRBV21-1 and TRBJ2-2; the table's D gene call, TRBD2, was not cross checked with the DNA. TRBV21-1 corresponds to a pseudogene. This CDR3 is 16 amino acids long. DNA of the CDR3: TGTGCCAGCAGCTTTACGCCTAGCGGGAACACCGGGGAGCTGTTTTTT. It is translated as CASSFTPSGNTGELFF.

V and J are TRBV6-1 and TRBJ2-3, with TRBD2 matching 7 bases. J lost 1 base, V lost 10 bases, and 5 bases had no gene match. The CDR3 is 13 residues long. Germline-derived CDR1 and CDR2 are MNHNS and SASEGT. The CDR3 sequence is CATSGPGTDTQYF. Written as DNA, the CDR3 is TGTGCCACTAGCGGCCCCGGCACAGATACGCAGTATTTT.

In this sample, this clone turned up a few times. V and J are TRBV28 and TRBJ2-1; 7 bases are shared with TRBD2. The CDR3 has 16 residues. V shed 5 bases and J 6 bases; nucleotides not matched to a gene: 13. Germline V gives CDR1 MDHEN, CDR2 SYDVKM. This chain's CDR3 is CASSPRTRAQGNEQFF. Written as DNA, the CDR3 is TGTGCCAGCAGTCCCAGGACTAGGGCCCAGGGCAATGAGCAGTTCTTC.

This clone has only a few counts. The chain carries TRBV6-5 and TRBJ1-1; TRBD1 agrees at 7 bases. CDR3 length equals 15 residues. Germline V lookup: CDR1 MNHEY, CDR2 SVGAGI. J gave up 10 bases and V 2 bases, and 13 bases lay outside the gene matches. The CDR3 here is CASSYARTGYVGAFF. In nucleotides, the CDR3 is TGTGCCAGCAGTTACGCACGGACAGGTTATGTGGGAGCTTTCTTT.

The chain joins TRBV18 to TRBJ1-1, with 7 positions matching TRBD1. With V trimmed by 6 bases and J by 3 bases, 7 bases remained unmatched. This CDR3 is 14 amino acids long. CDR1 KGHSH and CDR2 LQKENI come from the germline V gene. CDR3 sequence: CASSLLTGYTEAFF. CDR3 bases: TGTGCCAGCTCTCTCTTGACAGGGTACACTGAAGCTTTCTTT.

CDR3 nucleotide sequence: TGCGCCAGCAGCCAAGGGGTCCAGGCTGGCTACGAGCAGTACTTC. As protein: CASSQGVQAGYEQYF. This chain joins TRBV4-1 and TRBJ2-5, with D uncertain. The end of the DNA fits TRBJ2-7 better, so the J call may be wrong. The CDR3 has 15 residues. Germline CDR1 MGHRA, CDR2 YSYEKL.

V and J are TRBV6-1 and TRBJ2-1; 10 nucleotides match TRBD2. V lost 1 base to trimming and J lost 7 bases; unmatched junction nucleotides: 4. The CDR3 loop spans 15 amino acids. The germline CDR1 and CDR2 sequences are MNHNS and SASEGT. The CDR3 DNA is TGTGCCAGCAGTGAAGAGATAGCGGGAGGAAATGAGCAGTTCTTC. This codes for CASSEEIAGGNEQFF.

This chain links TRBV28 with TRBJ2-7, with TRBD2 matching 7 bases. The germline V gene encodes CDR1 MDHEN and CDR2 SYDVKM. After removal of 3 bases from V and 7 bases from J, the junction contained 12 bases not matched to a gene. The CDR3 is made up of 15 amino acids. DNA of the CDR3: TGTGCCAGCAGTTTTCCCAGCGGGAACCGTGGTGAGCAGTACTTC. Protein sequence: CASSFPSGNRGEQYF.

The genes are TRBV18 and TRBJ2-5; TRBD1 agrees at 10 bases. Trimming cost V 1 base and J 6 bases; bases outside gene matches: 11. The germline V gene encodes CDR1 KGHSH and CDR2 LQKENI. There are 17 residues in the CDR3. The CDR3 loop is CASSPLAGQGIEKTQYF. Written as DNA, the CDR3 is TGTGCCAGCTCACCACTCGCGGGACAGGGGATCGAAAAGACCCAGTACTTC.

CDR3 nucleotide sequence: TGTGCCAGCAGCTTAGCCGCTAGCGGGATGGAGACAGATACGCAGTATTTT. Its translation: CASSLAASGMETDTQYF. J is TRBJ2-3 and V is TRBV7-9; 9 bases match TRBD2. Germline V CDR1 and CDR2: SEHNR, FQNEAQ (reference sequence). The CDR3 is 17 residues long. The trim removed 0 bases at V and 3 bases at J, leaving 7 bases unmatched. Based on the CDR3 plus reference TRBV7-9 and TRBJ2-3, the full variable domain is DTGVSQNPRHKITKRGQNVTFRCDPISEHNRLYWYRQTLGQGPEFLTYFQNEAQLEKSRLLSDRFSAERPKGSFSTLEIQRTEQGDSAMYLCASSLAASGMETDTQYFGPGTRLTVL.

The chain is built from TRBV9 and TRBJ1-4; D is unresolved. Deletions cut 7 bases from V and 4 bases from J, with 14 bases between. Germline lookup yields CDR1 SGDLS and CDR2 YYNGEE. This CDR3 is built from 14 residues. The CDR3 DNA is TGTGCCAGCTCCCGTTCCGGGTATAATGAAAAACTGTTTTTT. Protein product: CASSRSGYNEKLFF.

The rearrangement uses TRBV28 and TRBJ2-2, with D possibly being TRBD1 (5 bases). The CDR3 covers 14 residues. Trimming pared 6 bases from V and 0 bases from J, leaving 8 bases between. Germline V lookup: CDR1 MDHEN, CDR2 SYDVKM. CDR3 region: CASRRQSNTGELFF. CDR3 nucleotide sequence: TGTGCCAGCAGGCGACAGTCGAACACCGGGGAGCTGTTTTTT.

This chain links TRBV28 with TRBJ1-2; 7 bases map to TRBD1. The CDR3 totals 14 residues. Unmatched junction bases numbered 6, after V lost 3 bases and J lost 5 bases. CDR1 is MDHEN and CDR2 is SYDVKM in the germline V gene. CDR3 nucleotides: TGTGCCAGCAGTTTTAAGGGGGCCCGATATGGCTACACCTTC. Translating gives CASSFKGARYGYTF.

The chain is built from TRBV6-6 and TRBJ2-3; no firm D call. The CDR3 extends over 13 amino acids. In germline, CDR1 is MNHNY, CDR2 SVGAGI (reference sequence). Trimming shortened V by 2 bases and J by 6 bases, and 9 bases separated the two germline ends. CDR3 bases: TGTGCCAGCAGTTACCCCCACATTGATACGCAGTATTTT. As protein: CASSYPHIDTQYF.

This clone was seen a single time. The chain is built from TRBV6-1 and TRBJ2-7; D unclear. Germline loops: CDR1 MNHNS, CDR2 SASEGT. V lost 2 bases to trimming and J lost 3 bases, with 5 bases between them. There are 12 residues in the CDR3. The CDR3 sequence: CASSERSYEQYF. The CDR3 coding sequence is TGTGCCAGCAGTGAAAGGAGCTACGAGCAGTACTTC.

The V gene is TRBV5-1, the J gene TRBJ2-3; 12 nucleotides agree with TRBD2. The CDR3 sequence is 16 residues long. Germline CDR1 SGHRS, CDR2 YFSETQ. The trim removed 4 bases at V and 3 bases at J, leaving 6 bases unmatched. CDR3: CASSPPGTSGTDTQYF. CDR3 coding DNA: TGCGCCAGCAGCCCACCCGGGACTAGCGGGACAGATACGCAGTATTTT.

This chain joins TRBV6-5 and TRBJ2-5; 7 nucleotides align to TRBD1. This CDR3 region has 15 residues. The ends lost 6 bases at V and 3 bases at J; junction bases unmatched: 10. Germline assignment: CDR1 MNHEY and CDR2 SVGAGI. The CDR3 sequence: CASSFTGTAKETQYF. For the CDR3, the DNA is TGTGCCAGCAGCTTTACCGGGACAGCTAAAGAGACCCAGTACTTC.

For the CDR3, the DNA is TGTGCCAGCAGTTATAACAGGGAAGGCACTGAAGCTTTCTTT. Amino acids: CASSYNREGTEAFF. J is TRBJ1-1 and V is TRBV7-9; TRBD1 might be the D (6 bases). CDR1 and CDR2 from the germline V gene are SEHNR and FQNEAQ (reference sequence). The V end was cut by 6 bases, the J end by 4 bases, with 15 bases between. The CDR3 covers 14 residues.